Listed below are T cell receptor beta chains from one sample, sequenced in a study of T cell repertoires in cytomegalovirus infection. TCRdb passed the reads through MiXCR, listing each CDR3 protein once. The repertoire holds roughly 570,000 distinct CDR3 sequences, with 40% as singletons. No cognate antigen is known for these TCRs. The sequences come from cultured PBMCs, collected from culture after CMV antigen stimulation. These receptors were collected from a human donor in good health (CMV status not recorded). Some clones in this sample may be carry-over from other donors' samples. The CDR3 runs from the conserved cysteine through the conserved F or W. The D gene is left open where the match is weak. Rows give clone size only sometimes, using once, few, many, or a class for an expanded clone.

TRBV7-2,-,TRBJ2-5,few,CASSLGGRFQETQYF,TGTGCCAGCAGCTTAGGAGGGAGATTCCAAGAGACCCAGTACTTC
TRBV14,-,TRBJ2-7,few,CASTLSQGFYYEQYF,TGTGCCAGTACACTATCTCAGGGGTTCTACTACGAGCAGTACTTC
TRBV11-2,TRBD2,TRBJ2-4,-,CASSFRAGGPDIQYF,TGTGCCAGCAGCTTCCGAGCGGGAGGGCCTGACATTCAGTACTTC
TRBV7-9,TRBD1,TRBJ2-1,-,CASSPQGVNEQFF,TGTGCCAGCAGCCCACAGGGGGTGAATGAGCAGTTCTTC
TRBV20-1,TRBD2,TRBJ2-4,-,CSAREFGGGSYIQYF,TGCAGTGCTAGAGAATTCGGTGGCGGGAGTTACATTCAGTACTTC
TRBV7-9,TRBD2,TRBJ2-1,-,CASVIGTSGVDEQFF,TGTGCCAGCGTGATCGGGACTAGCGGGGTCGATGAGCAGTTCTTC
TRBV7-8,-,TRBJ1-2,-,CASSLGGAATLNYGYTF,TGTGCCAGCAGCTTAGGGGGAGCGGCCACCTTAAACTATGGCTACACCTTC
TRBV6-2/TRBV6-3,-,TRBJ1-1,few,CASSYWRPLNTEAFF,TGTGCCAGCAGTTACTGGCGGCCCTTAAACACTGAAGCTTTCTTT
TRBV12-3/TRBV12-4,-,TRBJ2-5,-,CASSLTLGLTSGETQYF,TGTGCCAGCAGCCTTACCCTAGGACTCACAAGTGGAGAGACCCAGTACTTC
TRBV6-5,-,TRBJ2-1,-,CASSRAHEQFF,TGTGCCAGCAGTAGGGCACATGAGCAGTTCTTC
TRBV7-6,TRBD1,TRBJ1-2,few,CASSPGTDANYGYTF,TGTGCCAGCAGCCCCGGGACAGATGCTAACTATGGCTACACCTTC
TRBV10-3,-,TRBJ1-2,-,CAAGDTYGYTF,TGTGCCGCGGGAGACACGTACGGCTACACCTTC
TRBV11-2,-,TRBJ2-7,few,CASSRTPFYVKQYF,TGTGCCAGCAGTCGGACACCATTCTACGTGAAGCAGTACTTC
TRBV18,-,TRBJ2-7,-,CASSPTIGVYEQYF,TGTGCCAGCTCACCGACTATAGGGGTTTACGAGCAGTACTTC
TRBV20-1,TRBD2,TRBJ2-3,few,CSARKAGGPDTQYF,TGCAGTGCCCGCAAGGCGGGGGGGCCAGATACGCAGTATTTT
TRBV7-2,-,TRBJ1-3,many,CASSLHQAAGNTIYF,TGTGCCAGCAGCTTACATCAGGCAGCTGGAAACACCATATATTTT
TRBV20-1,TRBD2,TRBJ2-1,-,CSAPRTSGGAPFF,TGCAGTGCTCCACGGACTAGCGGGGGGGCGCCGTTCTTC
TRBV6-9,-,TRBJ2-3,once,CASSYFPSTDTQYF,TGTGCCAGCAGTTATTTTCCCAGCACAGATACGCAGTATTTT
TRBV6-8,TRBD2,TRBJ2-7,many,CASSRGVYEQYF,TGTGCCAGCAGTCGGGGGGTGTACGAGCAGTACTTC
TRBV3-1,-,TRBJ2-3,once,CASRPTQADTQYF,TGTGCCAGCAGGCCCACCCAAGCAGATACGCAGTATTTT
TRBV5-5,-,TRBJ2-1,-,CASSEQTGVHNEQFF,TGTGCCAGCAGCGAGCAGACAGGTGTCCACAATGAGCAGTTCTTC
TRBV2,-,TRBJ2-5,-,CASSVGAPQTQYF,TGTGCCAGCAGTGTCGGGGCTCCGCAGACCCAGTACTTC
TRBV6-5,-,TRBJ2-7,-,CASSYSRTSYEQYF,TGTGCCAGCAGTTATTCCAGAACCTCCTACGAGCAGTACTTC